This record concerns one T cell receptor (beta chain) sequence. Its antigen is currently unknown. The germline gives CDR1 DFQATT, CDR2 SNEGSKA (reference sequence). V dropped 6 bases and J dropped 6; count of bases not matched to a gene: 12. This CDR3 has 15 residues. This entry belongs to a study of early T cells in non-severe SARS-CoV-2 infection. Whole-study results and caveats: Lookups in VDJdb leaned toward anti-spike CD8 responses and missed private and CD4 specificities.

TCRdb fed the 5' RACE reads into MiXCR, producing one record per CDR3 protein. The sample contains tens of thousands of distinct CDR3 sequences, around 12% of which appear only once. The chain uses TRBV20-1 and TRBJ2-1; 9 bases map to TRBD2. Sequencing was performed on whole blood. The source of this sequence is an adult who was a healthcare worker with PCR-confirmed SARS-CoV-2 infection or an uninfected control (not recorded which). The CDR3: CSAPRGSGSSNEQFF. The CDR3 bases are TGCAGTGCCCCCCGAGGTAGCGGGAGTTCCAATGAGCAGTTCTTC.